A single TCR beta chain is shown here with its context. This entry is derived from a study of shared clonotypes between healthy human individuals. Clones were read by immunoSEQ multiplex PCR, and TCRdb kept only the in-frame ones, dropping some. The sample lists about 2.3 million clones; 80% to 95% were seen once. The CDR3 extends over 15 amino acids. The junction had 11 bases not matched to a gene; V was cut back by 6 bases and J by 4 bases. Germline lookup yields CDR1 SGHRS and CDR2 YFSETQ. The receptor was isolated from a man between 18 and 35 years old in good health. Some clones in this sample may be carry-over from other donors' samples. The source material was naive CD4+ T cells from PBMCs. Subset indicated: CD45RA+ positively selected. The chain has TRBV5-1 and TRBJ2-3, with TRBD1 matching 7 bases. CDR3 in amino acids: CASMGQLGYPDTQYF. The CDR3 DNA is TGCGCCAGCATGGGACAGCTAGGATATCCAGATACGCAGTATTTT.